These T cell receptor beta chains were read from a single sample in a study of blood T cell repertoires in COVID-19. The method was immunoSEQ multiplex PCR; TCRdb's version includes in-frame clones alone and lacks a portion of them. Found here are about 240,000 clones, roughly four fifths of them singletons; the top ten hold more than 9.5%. The source material was peripheral blood. Source of these receptors: an elderly woman with acute or convalescent COVID-19. Each CDR3 is given with its conserved first and last residue. The order of the fields is clone size, V gene, D gene, J gene, CDR3 protein, CDR3 DNA. A D gene is named only where the DNA matches it firmly. Clone size is given for some rows only: seen once, a few or many times, or a class if the clone is expanded.

abundance: .
v_gene: TRBV28
d_gene: .
j_gene: TRBJ1-2
CDR3aa: CASSLANRDDYGYTF
CDR3nt: TGTGCCAGCAGTTTGGCCAACAGGGATGACTATGGCTACACCTTC

abundance: .
v_gene: TRBV5-1
d_gene: TRBD1
j_gene: TRBJ2-6
CDR3aa: CASSLGTGIGGANVLTF
CDR3nt: TGCGCCAGCAGCTTGGGGACAGGGATCGGTGGGGCCAACGTCCTGACTTTC

abundance: .
v_gene: TRBV19
d_gene: .
j_gene: TRBJ1-1
CDR3aa: CASSIRLNTEAFF
CDR3nt: TGTGCCAGTAGTATCAGGTTGAACACTGAAGCTTTCTTT

abundance: few
v_gene: TRBV6-5
d_gene: .
j_gene: TRBJ1-2
CDR3aa: CASTLEGHGYTF
CDR3nt: TGTGCCAGCACCCTGGAGGGCCATGGCTACACCTTC

abundance: .
v_gene: TRBV4-1
d_gene: TRBD1
j_gene: TRBJ1-5
CDR3aa: CASSPDRAIQPQHF
CDR3nt: TGCGCCAGCAGCCCAGACAGGGCAATTCAGCCCCAGCATTTT

abundance: .
v_gene: TRBV9
d_gene: TRBD1
j_gene: TRBJ2-7
CDR3aa: CASSVVPTGGRNEQYF
CDR3nt: TGTGCCAGCAGCGTAGTTCCGACAGGGGGCCGGAACGAGCAGTACTTC

abundance: few
v_gene: TRBV10-1
d_gene: .
j_gene: TRBJ2-2
CDR3aa: CASSESSPGELFF
CDR3nt: TGCGCCAGCAGTGAATCTAGCCCCGGGGAGCTGTTTTTT

abundance: .
v_gene: TRBV6-5
d_gene: .
j_gene: TRBJ1-4
CDR3aa: CASSPPADVNEKLFF
CDR3nt: TGTGCCAGCAGCCCCCCCGCGGATGTTAATGAAAAACTGTTTTTT

abundance: .
v_gene: TRBV28
d_gene: TRBD2
j_gene: TRBJ2-7
CDR3aa: CASSFSGGARDEQYF
CDR3nt: TGTGCCAGCAGTTTTAGCGGGGGGGCCCGGGACGAGCAGTACTTC

abundance: .
v_gene: TRBV19
d_gene: .
j_gene: TRBJ2-4
CDR3aa: CASSKGPGIGTKNIQYF
CDR3nt: TGTGCCAGTAGTAAAGGTCCGGGGATTGGGACCAAAAACATTCAGTACTTC

abundance: .
v_gene: TRBV5-1
d_gene: TRBD1
j_gene: TRBJ2-7
CDR3aa: CASRSPGQNYEQYF
CDR3nt: TGCGCCAGCAGATCTCCGGGACAGAACTACGAGCAGTACTTC

abundance: .
v_gene: TRBV12-3/TRBV12-4
d_gene: .
j_gene: TRBJ1-1
CDR3aa: CASTLSRAEAFF
CDR3nt: TGTGCCAGCACTCTGAGTCGAGCTGAAGCTTTCTTT

abundance: .
v_gene: TRBV29-1
d_gene: .
j_gene: TRBJ2-1
CDR3aa: CSVERQSDEQFF
CDR3nt: TGCAGCGTTGAGAGGCAGTCTGATGAGCAGTTCTTC

abundance: once
v_gene: TRBV25-1
d_gene: .
j_gene: TRBJ1-2
CDR3aa: CASRYRRTNYGYTF
CDR3nt: TGTGCCAGCAGATACAGGAGAACTAACTATGGCTACACCTTC

abundance: .
v_gene: TRBV2
d_gene: TRBD1
j_gene: TRBJ2-2
CDR3aa: CASSERDRVGTGELFF
CDR3nt: TGTGCCAGCAGTGAACGGGACAGGGTGGGCACCGGGGAGCTGTTTTTT

abundance: .
v_gene: TRBV5-1
d_gene: TRBD1
j_gene: TRBJ1-2
CDR3aa: CASSSSTGGNYGYTF
CDR3nt: TGCGCCAGCAGCTCATCGACAGGGGGCAACTATGGCTACACCTTC

abundance: once
v_gene: TRBV18
d_gene: .
j_gene: TRBJ1-5
CDR3aa: CATSTGINQPQHF
CDR3nt: TGTGCCACCTCTACGGGGATCAATCAGCCCCAGCATTTT

abundance: once
v_gene: TRBV11-2
d_gene: TRBD2
j_gene: TRBJ2-3
CDR3aa: CASSLVAGGPEGTDTQYF
CDR3nt: TGTGCCAGCAGCTTAGTAGCGGGGGGTCCCGAGGGCACAGATACGCAGTATTTT

abundance: .
v_gene: TRBV5-1
d_gene: TRBD1
j_gene: TRBJ2-7
CDR3aa: CASSLETGGLSKQYF
CDR3nt: TGCGCCAGCAGCCTCGAAACAGGGGGCTTATCGAAGCAGTACTTC

abundance: .
v_gene: TRBV7-3
d_gene: .
j_gene: TRBJ1-5
CDR3aa: CASSSRLRQSKSTDSNQPQHF
CDR3nt: TGTGCCAGCAGCTCGCGACTCCGACAGAGTAAGTCTACAGATAGCAATCAGCCCCAGCATTTT

abundance: .
v_gene: TRBV3-1/TRBV3-2
d_gene: .
j_gene: TRBJ1-4
CDR3aa: CASSQGGGGLNEKLFF
CDR3nt: TGTGCCAGCAGCCAGGGGGGGGGTGGCCTTAATGAAAAACTGTTTTTT

abundance: .
v_gene: TRBV6-5
d_gene: .
j_gene: TRBJ2-1
CDR3aa: CASKSVDSSYNEQFF
CDR3nt: TGTGCCAGCAAATCGGTAGACAGCTCCTACAATGAGCAGTTCTTC

abundance: .
v_gene: TRBV3-1/TRBV3-2
d_gene: .
j_gene: TRBJ1-1
CDR3aa: CASSQGEGFTEAFF
CDR3nt: TGTGCCAGCAGCCAAGGGGAGGGGTTCACTGAAGCTTTCTTT

abundance: .
v_gene: TRBV6-5
d_gene: .
j_gene: TRBJ1-2
CDR3aa: CASSYAGGVVGGYTF
CDR3nt: TGTGCCAGCAGTTACGCGGGAGGGGTTGTCGGTGGCTACACCTTC

abundance: few
v_gene: TRBV5-6
d_gene: .
j_gene: TRBJ2-5
CDR3aa: CASSLGGLGETQYF
CDR3nt: TGTGCCAGCAGCTTGGGCGGGTTGGGAGAGACCCAGTACTTC

abundance: .
v_gene: TRBV5-1
d_gene: TRBD2
j_gene: TRBJ2-5
CDR3aa: CASSLGVSTSGEETQYF
CDR3nt: TGCGCCAGCAGCTTGGGGGTTTCGACTAGCGGGGAAGAGACCCAGTACTTC

abundance: .
v_gene: TRBV11-2
d_gene: .
j_gene: TRBJ2-7
CDR3aa: CASSLGQFYEQYF
CDR3nt: TGTGCCAGCAGCTTAGGACAGTTCTACGAGCAGTACTTC

abundance: .
v_gene: TRBV4-2
d_gene: TRBD2
j_gene: TRBJ2-5
CDR3aa: CASSQEGASGGAWETQYF
CDR3nt: TGTGCCAGCAGCCAAGAGGGAGCTAGCGGGGGGGCCTGGGAGACCCAGTACTTC

abundance: .
v_gene: TRBV6-6
d_gene: .
j_gene: TRBJ1-2
CDR3aa: CASSPQPGYGYTF
CDR3nt: TGTGCCAGCAGTCCCCAACCCGGCTATGGCTACACCTTC

abundance: .
v_gene: TRBV5-1
d_gene: .
j_gene: TRBJ1-2
CDR3aa: CASSFARTDSPNYGYTF
CDR3nt: TGCGCCAGCAGCTTTGCGCGCACGGACAGCCCTAACTATGGCTACACCTTC

abundance: .
v_gene: TRBV2
d_gene: TRBD2
j_gene: TRBJ2-7
CDR3aa: CASSEFSGSHEQYF
CDR3nt: TGTGCCAGCAGTGAATTTAGCGGGAGCCACGAGCAGTACTTC

abundance: .
v_gene: TRBV6-5
d_gene: TRBD1
j_gene: TRBJ2-1
CDR3aa: CASCPGGPYNEQFF
CDR3nt: TGTGCCAGCTGTCCAGGGGGCCCTTACAATGAGCAGTTCTTC

abundance: .
v_gene: TRBV14
d_gene: .
j_gene: TRBJ2-2
CDR3aa: CASSVRRQGGTGELFF
CDR3nt: TGTGCCAGCAGTGTCCGTAGGCAGGGGGGCACCGGGGAGCTGTTTTTT

abundance: .
v_gene: TRBV19
d_gene: TRBD2
j_gene: TRBJ2-7
CDR3aa: CASSPTGRVTLHEQYF
CDR3nt: TGTGCCAGTAGCCCCACGGGGAGGGTCACCCTCCACGAGCAGTACTTC

abundance: .
v_gene: TRBV2
d_gene: .
j_gene: TRBJ1-5
CDR3aa: CASSEAGRINQPQHF
CDR3nt: TGTGCCAGCAGTGAAGCGGGCAGGATCAATCAGCCCCAGCATTTT

abundance: .
v_gene: TRBV7-2
d_gene: .
j_gene: TRBJ1-2
CDR3aa: CASSLGGGRLEGYTF
CDR3nt: TGTGCCAGCAGCTTAGGAGGGGGAAGACTGGAAGGCTACACCTTC

abundance: .
v_gene: TRBV11-1
d_gene: TRBD1
j_gene: TRBJ2-7
CDR3aa: CASSNRDRGGSEQYF
CDR3nt: TGTGCCAGCAGCAACCGGGACAGGGGGGGGTCCGAGCAGTACTTC

abundance: once
v_gene: TRBV28
d_gene: .
j_gene: TRBJ1-5
CDR3aa: CASKTSGSNQPQHF
CDR3nt: TGTGCCAGCAAGACCTCAGGGAGCAATCAGCCCCAGCATTTT